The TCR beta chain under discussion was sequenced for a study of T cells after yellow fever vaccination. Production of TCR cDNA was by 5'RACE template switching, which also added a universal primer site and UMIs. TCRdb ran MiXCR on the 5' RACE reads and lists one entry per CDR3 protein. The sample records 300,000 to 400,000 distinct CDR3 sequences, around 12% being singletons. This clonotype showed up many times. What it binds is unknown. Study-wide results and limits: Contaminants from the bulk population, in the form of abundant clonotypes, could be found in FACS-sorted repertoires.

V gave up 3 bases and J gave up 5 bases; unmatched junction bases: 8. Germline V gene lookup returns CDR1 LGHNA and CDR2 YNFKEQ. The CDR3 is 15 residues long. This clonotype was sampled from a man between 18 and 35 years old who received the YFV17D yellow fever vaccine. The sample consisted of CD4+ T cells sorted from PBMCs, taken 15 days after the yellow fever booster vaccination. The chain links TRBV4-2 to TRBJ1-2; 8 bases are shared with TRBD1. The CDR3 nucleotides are TGTGCCAGCAGCCACGAGGTCAGGGGGCCGTATGGCTACACCTTC. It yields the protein CASSHEVRGPYGYTF.